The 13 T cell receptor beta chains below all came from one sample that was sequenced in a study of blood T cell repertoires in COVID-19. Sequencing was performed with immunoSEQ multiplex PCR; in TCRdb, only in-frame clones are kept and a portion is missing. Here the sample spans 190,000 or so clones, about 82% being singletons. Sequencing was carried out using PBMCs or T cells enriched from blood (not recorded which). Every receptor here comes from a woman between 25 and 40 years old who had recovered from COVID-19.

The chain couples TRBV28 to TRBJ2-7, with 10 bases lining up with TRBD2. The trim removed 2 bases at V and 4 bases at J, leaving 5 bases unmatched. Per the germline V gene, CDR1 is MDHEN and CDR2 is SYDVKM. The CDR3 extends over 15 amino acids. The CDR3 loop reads CASSLTLAGNYEQYF. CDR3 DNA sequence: TGTGCCAGCAGTTTAACACTAGCGGGGAATTACGAGCAGTACTTC. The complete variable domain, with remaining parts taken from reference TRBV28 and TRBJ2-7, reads DVKVTQSSRYLVKRTGEKVFLECVQDMDHENMFWYRQDPGLGLRLIYFSYDVKMKEKGDIPEGYSVSREKKERFSLILESASTNQTSMYLCASSLTLAGNYEQYFGPGTRLTVT.

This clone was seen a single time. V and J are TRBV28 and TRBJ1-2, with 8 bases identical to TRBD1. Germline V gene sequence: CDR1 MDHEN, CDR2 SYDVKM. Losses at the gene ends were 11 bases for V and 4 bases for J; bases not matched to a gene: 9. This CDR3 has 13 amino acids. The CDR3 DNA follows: TGTGCCGGAAGCAGGGGGCAGTTCTATGGCTACACCTTC. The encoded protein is CAGSRGQFYGYTF.

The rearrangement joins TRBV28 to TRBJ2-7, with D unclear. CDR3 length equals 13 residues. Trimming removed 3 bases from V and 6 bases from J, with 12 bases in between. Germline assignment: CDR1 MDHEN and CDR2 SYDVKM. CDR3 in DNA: TGTGCCAGCAGTTTGCAGGATTTCGGCGAGCAGTACTTC. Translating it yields CASSLQDFGEQYF.

The CDR3 region has the DNA TGTGCCAGCAGTTTACTGACTAGCGGGAGTCGCACAGATACGCAGTATTTT. It codes for CASSLLTSGSRTDTQYF. The chain has TRBV28 and TRBJ2-3; the match to TRBD2 covers 12 bases. J gave up 1 base and V 2 bases, and 4 bases lay outside the gene matches. The length of the CDR3 is 17 residues. The germline gives CDR1 MDHEN, CDR2 SYDVKM.

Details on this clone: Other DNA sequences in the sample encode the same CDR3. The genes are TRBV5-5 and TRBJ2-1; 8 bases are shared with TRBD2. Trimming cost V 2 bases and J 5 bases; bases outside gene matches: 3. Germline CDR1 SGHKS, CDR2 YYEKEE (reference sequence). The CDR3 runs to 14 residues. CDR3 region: CASSLAGVDNEQFF. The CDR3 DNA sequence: TGTGCCAGCAGCTTAGCGGGAGTGGACAATGAGCAGTTCTTC.

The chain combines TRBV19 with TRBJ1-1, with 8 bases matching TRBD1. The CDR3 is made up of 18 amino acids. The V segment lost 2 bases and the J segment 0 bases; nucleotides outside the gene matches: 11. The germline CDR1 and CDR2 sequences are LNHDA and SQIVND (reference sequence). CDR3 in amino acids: CASSILAGDRLMNTEAFF. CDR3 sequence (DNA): TGTGCCAGTAGTATATTAGCCGGGGACAGGCTGATGAACACTGAAGCTTTCTTT.

CDR3 sequence reads: CASSVEDRRYYGYTF. The CDR3 region has the DNA TGTGCCAGCAGCGTAGAGGACAGGAGATACTATGGCTACACCTTC. The chain is built from TRBV9 and TRBJ1-2, with TRBD1 identical over 7 bases. CDR3 length: 15 residues. Germline V CDR1 and CDR2: SGDLS, YYNGEE. The V and J ends lost 0 bases and 3 bases, in that order; junction bases with no gene match: 5.

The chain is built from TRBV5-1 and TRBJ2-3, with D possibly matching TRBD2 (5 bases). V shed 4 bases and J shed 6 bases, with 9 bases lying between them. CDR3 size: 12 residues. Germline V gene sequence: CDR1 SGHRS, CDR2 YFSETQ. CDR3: CASSLSADTQYF. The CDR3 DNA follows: TGCGCCAGCAGCCTTAGCGCTGATACGCAGTATTTT.

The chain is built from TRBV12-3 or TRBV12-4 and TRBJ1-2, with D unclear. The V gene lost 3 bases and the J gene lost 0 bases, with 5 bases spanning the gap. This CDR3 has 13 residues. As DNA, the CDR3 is TGTGCCAGCAGTTTCGGGTCTAACTATGGCTACACCTTC. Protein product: CASSFGSNYGYTF.

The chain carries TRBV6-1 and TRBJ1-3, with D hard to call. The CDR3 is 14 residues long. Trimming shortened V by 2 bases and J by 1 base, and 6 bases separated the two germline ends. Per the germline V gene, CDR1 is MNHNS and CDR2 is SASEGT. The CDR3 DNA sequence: TGTGCCAGCAGTGAATCGGGGTCTGGAAACACCATATATTTT. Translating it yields CASSESGSGNTIYF.

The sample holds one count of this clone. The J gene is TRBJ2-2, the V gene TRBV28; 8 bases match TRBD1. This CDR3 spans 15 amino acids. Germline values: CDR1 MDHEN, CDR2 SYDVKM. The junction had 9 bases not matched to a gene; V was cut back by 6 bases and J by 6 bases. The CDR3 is CASSIADREAGELFF. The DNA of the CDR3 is TGTGCCAGCAGCATCGCGGACAGGGAGGCCGGGGAGCTGTTTTTT.

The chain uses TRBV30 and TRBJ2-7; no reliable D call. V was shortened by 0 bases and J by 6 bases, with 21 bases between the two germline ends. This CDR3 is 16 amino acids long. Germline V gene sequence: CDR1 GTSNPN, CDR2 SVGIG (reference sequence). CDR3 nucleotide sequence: TGTGCCTGGAGTGTACGTGTGTTCGTATCGCCGGGCGAGCAGTACTTC. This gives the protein CAWSVRVFVSPGEQYF.

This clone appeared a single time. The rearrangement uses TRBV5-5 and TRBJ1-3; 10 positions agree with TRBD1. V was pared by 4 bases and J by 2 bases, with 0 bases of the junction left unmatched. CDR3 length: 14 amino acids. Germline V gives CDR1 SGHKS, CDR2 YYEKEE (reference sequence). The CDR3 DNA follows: TGTGCCAGCAGCGACAGGGGGCCTGGAAACACCATATATTTT. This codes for CASSDRGPGNTIYF.